The 32 T cell receptor beta chains reported below all come from one sample, sequenced in a study of blood T cell dynamics during melanoma immunotherapy. Libraries were prepared by immunoSEQ multiplex PCR; TCRdb keeps only in-frame clonotypes and omits some of them. The sample includes about 15,000 clones, around 83% of them seen just once. Time point specified: pre-treatment baseline. The input for sequencing was blood, taken from a patient treated with checkpoint blockade. The receptor set was obtained from a human donor with melanoma.

The rearrangement joins TRBV7-2 to TRBJ2-7; D might be TRBD2 (6 bases). The CDR3 is 16 residues long. Germline loops: CDR1 SGHTA, CDR2 FQGNSA. V lost 1 base and J 3 bases, leaving 16 bases between the germline ends. The CDR3 region is CASSLVARQGGYEQYF. CDR3 sequence (DNA): TGTGCCAGCAGCTTAGTGGCGCGGCAGGGAGGCTACGAGCAGTACTTC.

This clone was counted a single time. The J gene is TRBJ2-2, the V gene TRBV11-2; D possibly corresponds to TRBD1 (5 bases). The germline gives CDR1 SGHAT, CDR2 FQNNGV. This CDR3 comprises 16 residues. The V end lost 1 base, the J end lost 5 bases, and 14 bases lay between the germline ends. The CDR3 reads CASSLVRATKTGELFF. The CDR3 DNA reads TGTGCCAGCAGCTTAGTCAGGGCGACCAAAACCGGGGAGCTGTTTTTT.

The chain carries TRBV27 and TRBJ1-4; D ambiguous. This CDR3 region has 17 residues. Germline CDR1 and CDR2: MNHEY and SMNVEV (reference sequence). V was shortened by 5 bases and J by 0 bases, with 16 bases between the two germline ends. CDR3 bases: TGTGCCAGCAGTCGTATTGGGCCCCTTGCAACTAATGAAAAACTGTTTTTT. This gives the protein CASSRIGPLATNEKLFF. Using reference TRBV27 and TRBJ1-4 for the parts outside the CDR3, the full variable domain is EAQVTQNPRYLITVTGKKLTVTCSQNMNHEYMSWYRQDPGLGLRQIYYSMNVEVTDKGDVPEGYKVSRKEKRNFPLILESPSPNQTSLYFCASSRIGPLATNEKLFFGSGTQLSVL.

The V and J genes are TRBV14 and TRBJ1-4, with D possibly matching TRBD1 (5 bases). V was clipped by 0 bases and J by 4 bases, with 15 bases between them. Germline CDR1 and CDR2: SGHDN and FVKESK. This CDR3 has 17 amino acids. The CDR3: CASSQELPGRINEKLFF. The CDR3 coding sequence is TGTGCCAGCAGCCAAGAACTACCGGGACGGATTAATGAAAAACTGTTTTTT.

This clone was seen once. The chain combines TRBV29-1 with TRBJ1-5; D is perhaps TRBD1 (6 bases). CDR1 and CDR2 from the germline V gene are SQVTM and ANQGSEA. Trimming left V 4 bases short and J 9 bases short, with 22 bases between. This CDR3 is 15 amino acids long. The CDR3 region has the DNA TGCAGCGTTGTTTTACAGGGAGGAAGGGAGGGGCCCCAGCATTTT. It translates to CSVVLQGGREGPQHF.

J is TRBJ2-5 and V is TRBV6-4, with 10 bases lining up with TRBD2. J gave up 2 bases and V 0 bases, and 18 bases lay outside the gene matches. The CDR3 runs to 21 residues. Per the germline V gene, CDR1 is MRHNA and CDR2 is SNTAGT. The CDR3 sequence is CASSDSGLAEERGRGQETQYF. The CDR3 DNA sequence: TGTGCCAGCAGTGACTCAGGACTAGCGGAAGAGAGAGGACGAGGGCAAGAGACCCAGTACTTC.

The rearrangement joins TRBV6-5 to TRBJ2-2; 7 bases fit TRBD1. The CDR3 has 13 amino acids. The junction had 5 bases not matched to a gene; V was cut back by 7 bases and J by 6 bases. Germline V gene sequence: CDR1 MNHEY, CDR2 SVGAGI. CDR3 nucleotide sequence: TGTGCCAGCACCAAGGGGGCCCCCGGGGAGCTGTTTTTT. It specifies CASTKGAPGELFF.

This clone has just a few counts. This chain uses TRBV7-3 with TRBJ2-7; maybe TRBD2 (6 bases). Germline V CDR1 and CDR2: SGHTA, FQGTGA. The CDR3 runs 14 residues. Deletions cut 2 bases from V and 4 bases from J, with 12 bases between. CDR3 DNA sequence: TGTGCCAGCAGCTTAGATAATAGCGGATACGAGCAGTACTTC. Translated: CASSLDNSGYEQYF.

The chain carries TRBV6-5 and TRBJ1-2; D perhaps matches TRBD1 (6 bases). The germline V and J ends were trimmed by 0 bases and 8 bases, with 19 bases remaining between them. Germline CDR1 and CDR2: MNHEY and SVGAGI. CDR3 size: 16 residues. CDR3 residues: CASSYSDRILIVGYTF. The CDR3 DNA follows: TGTGCCAGCAGTTACTCGGACAGAATCTTGATCGTGGGCTACACCTTC.

V gene TRBV5-4 combines with J gene TRBJ1-1; the D is unclear. The V end lost 0 bases, the J end lost 0 bases, and 9 bases lay between the germline ends. The CDR3 is made up of 15 amino acids. Germline CDR1 reads SGHNT; CDR2 reads YYREEE (reference sequence). CDR3 sequence reads: CASSLVLGMNTEAFF. CDR3 sequence (DNA): TGTGCCAGCAGCTTGGTTTTGGGGATGAACACTGAAGCTTTCTTT.

V and J are TRBV27 and TRBJ1-1, with D unresolved. The V gene's germline CDR1 is MNHEY and CDR2 SMNVEV (reference sequence). With 3 bases removed from V and 1 base from J, the gap between germline ends came to 12 bases. The CDR3 consists of 15 residues. The CDR3 reads CASSFWAVRNTEAFF. As DNA, the CDR3 is TGTGCCAGCAGTTTTTGGGCAGTCCGGAACACTGAAGCTTTCTTT.

The rearrangement links TRBV30 to TRBJ1-2, with unresolved D. The CDR3 totals 12 residues. From germline, CDR1 is GTSNPN and CDR2 SVGIG (reference sequence). V was trimmed by 2 bases and J by 4 bases, leaving 8 bases between them. The CDR3 nucleotides read TGTGCCTGGAGTTCGGGGTTCTATGGCTACACCTTC. As protein: CAWSSGFYGYTF.

The J gene is TRBJ2-7, the V gene TRBV19, with D tentatively TRBD2 (6 bases). Germline CDR1 LNHDA, CDR2 SQIVND (reference sequence). The V gene lost 3 bases and the J gene lost 4 bases, with 10 bases spanning the gap. CDR3 size: 13 residues. The CDR3 region has the DNA TGTGCCAGTAGTATTTCGGGAGAGTACGAGCAGTACTTC. Its translation is CASSISGEYEQYF.

This chain links TRBV5-4 with TRBJ1-6; 8 nucleotides align to TRBD1. Germline CDR1 reads SGHNT; CDR2 reads YYREEE (reference sequence). The V gene end was trimmed by 5 bases and the J gene end by 5 bases; junction bases not matched to a gene: 6. The CDR3 loop spans 15 amino acids. The CDR3: CASSSTGGNNSPLHF. The CDR3 DNA reads TGTGCCAGCAGTTCTACAGGGGGTAATAATTCACCCCTCCACTTT.

The V gene is TRBV7-3, the J gene TRBJ2-1; TRBD1 is a possible D gene (5 bases). The ends were cut back, 3 bases at V and 5 bases at J, with 8 bases in the middle. Germline-derived CDR1 and CDR2 are SGHTA and FQGTGA. This CDR3 region has 13 residues. CDR3 protein: CASSLDTDNEQFF. The CDR3, as DNA: TGTGCCAGCAGCTTGGACACCGACAATGAGCAGTTCTTC.

The rearrangement uses TRBV9 and TRBJ1-6; 7 nucleotides agree with TRBD1. Germline trimming cut 3 bases from V and 8 bases from J; bases unmatched to any gene: 5. Germline CDR1 SGDLS, CDR2 YYNGEE. The CDR3 contains 14 residues. This CDR3 is CASSAGDRYSPLHF. Here the CDR3 DNA reads TGTGCCAGCAGCGCGGGGGACAGATATTCACCCCTCCACTTT.

The rearrangement links TRBV18 to TRBJ2-4; D call uncertain. V was pared by 2 bases and J by 0 bases, with 5 bases between. Germline CDR1 KGHSH, CDR2 LQKENI. This CDR3 has 14 amino acids. The DNA for the CDR3 is TGTGCCAGCTCACCAGCAGTAGCCAAAAACATTCAGTACTTC. The encoded protein is CASSPAVAKNIQYF. Combining the CDR3 with reference TRBV18 and TRBJ2-4 gives the whole variable domain NAGVMQNPRHLVRRRGQEARLRCSPMKGHSHVYWYRQLPEEGLKFMVYLQKENIIDESGMPKERFSAEFPKEGPSILRIQQVVRGDSAAYFCASSPAVAKNIQYFGAGTRLSVL.

The chain has TRBV12-5 and TRBJ2-7; D gene uncertain. This CDR3 contains 14 residues. V dropped 6 bases and J dropped 6 bases, with 18 bases sitting between them. The germline V gene has CDR1 LGHNT and CDR2 FRNRAP. CDR3 region: CASGLGSVGREQYF. Written as DNA, the CDR3 is TGTGCTAGTGGCTTAGGGTCAGTCGGACGCGAGCAGTACTTC.

The rearrangement joins TRBV28 to TRBJ2-4; D perhaps matches TRBD1 (5 bases). Germline loops: CDR1 MDHEN, CDR2 SYDVKM. V shed 6 bases and J shed 0 bases, with 12 bases lying between them. The CDR3 is 15 residues long. The CDR3 region has the DNA TGTGCCAGCAGCGTAGGGGATATAGCCAAAAACATTCAGTACTTC. Translated: CASSVGDIAKNIQYF.

The J gene is TRBJ2-7, the V gene TRBV28; 9 bases fit TRBD2. CDR1 and CDR2 (germline): MDHEN, SYDVKM. The CDR3 has 15 residues. V trimming: 5 bases; J trimming: 3 bases; junction bases outside the gene matches: 8. The CDR3 nucleotides read TGTGCCAGCAGTACGGCAGTAGCGGGAGTCTACGAGCAGTACTTC. Translated, it gives CASSTAVAGVYEQYF.

The chain has TRBV7-9 and TRBJ2-2; D uncertain. The CDR3 runs to 16 residues. The V and J ends lost 1 base and 6 bases respectively, with 15 bases between them. Per germline, CDR1 SEHNR and CDR2 FQNEAQ (reference sequence). The CDR3, as DNA: TGTGCCAGCAGCTTAGGGGTCCGTGATAGGGCCGGGGAGCTGTTTTTT. It yields the protein CASSLGVRDRAGELFF. Variable domain in full (rest from reference TRBV7-9 and TRBJ2-2): DTGVSQNPRHKITKRGQNVTFRCDPISEHNRLYWYRQTLGQGPEFLTYFQNEAQLEKSRLLSDRFSAERPKGSFSTLEIQRTEQGDSAMYLCASSLGVRDRAGELFFGEGSRLTVL.

The gene calls are TRBV11-2 and TRBJ1-4, with TRBD1 matching 9 bases. Germline V gene sequence: CDR1 SGHAT, CDR2 FQNNGV. The V segment lost 1 base and the J segment 1 base; nucleotides outside the gene matches: 1. This CDR3 is built from 16 residues. The DNA for the CDR3 is TGTGCCAGCAGCTTAGGGGACAGGGAAACTAATGAAAAACTGTTTTTT. Translation gives CASSLGDRETNEKLFF.

The chain is built from TRBV7-9 and TRBJ2-3; TRBD2 matches at 7 bases. CDR1 is SEHNR and CDR2 is FQNEAQ in the germline V gene (reference sequence). V trimming: 10 bases; J trimming: 0 bases; junction bases outside the gene matches: 7. CDR3 length: 14 residues. The CDR3 reads CATGGFLSTDTQYF. For the CDR3, the DNA is TGTGCCACCGGGGGGTTTCTTAGCACAGATACGCAGTATTTT.

The chain joins TRBV7-3 to TRBJ1-1; the D is unclear. CDR3 length equals 15 residues. Germline loops: CDR1 SGHTA, CDR2 FQGTGA. Trimming pared 1 base from V and 3 bases from J, leaving 12 bases between. CDR3: CASSLKIQPYTEAFF. The CDR3 coding sequence is TGTGCCAGCAGCTTAAAGATACAGCCCTACACTGAAGCTTTCTTT. Drawing the rest from reference TRBV7-3 and TRBJ1-1, the complete variable domain is GAGVSQTPSNKVTEKGKYVELRCDPISGHTALYWYRQSLGQGPEFLIYFQGTGAADDSGLPNDRFFAVRPEGSVSTLKIQRTERGDSAVYLCASSLKIQPYTEAFFGQGTRLTVV.

The DNA for the CDR3 is TGTGCCAGCTCACCACGTTCCCTAGCGGGACTTACGGACTCCTACGAGCAGTACTTC. Encoded protein: CASSPRSLAGLTDSYEQYF. The rearrangement joins TRBV18 to TRBJ2-7; TRBD2 matches 9 bases. Germline loops: CDR1 KGHSH, CDR2 LQKENI. This CDR3 has 19 amino acids. V shed 1 base, J shed 0 bases, and the junction held 13 bases outside the gene matches.

This clone was picked up one time. The chain joins TRBV21-1 to TRBJ2-3; the DNA was not compared with TRBD2, the D call given in the table. TRBV21-1 is termed a pseudogene. This CDR3 comprises 15 residues. The CDR3 loop is CASSWGTSGRDTQYF. The CDR3 bases are TGTGCCAGCAGCTGGGGGACTAGCGGGAGAGATACGCAGTATTTT.

The V call is TRBV11-2, the J call TRBJ1-5; D might be TRBD1 (6 bases). This CDR3 comprises 14 residues. V shed 5 bases and J shed 3 bases, with 11 bases lying between them. Germline V gene lookup returns CDR1 SGHAT and CDR2 FQNNGV. The CDR3 spells CASSQGQFNQPQHF. The CDR3 DNA reads TGTGCCAGCAGCCAGGGGCAGTTCAATCAGCCCCAGCATTTT.

Here the CDR3 DNA reads TGTGCCAGCAGGACCTCACTAGCGGGAGGGCCAAGTGCCTACGAGCAGTACTTC. Encoded protein: CASRTSLAGGPSAYEQYF. J is TRBJ2-5 and V is TRBV27, with TRBD2 identical over 13 bases. The J call may be mistaken, given a closer DNA end match to TRBJ2-7. CDR3 length equals 18 residues. Germline V lookup: CDR1 MNHEY, CDR2 SMNVEV (reference sequence).

The V call is TRBV19, the J call TRBJ2-5; D may match TRBD1 or TRBD2 (5 bases each). The J call may be incorrect, as the DNA end agrees better with TRBJ2-7. The CDR3 sequence is 15 residues long. The germline gives CDR1 LNHDA, CDR2 SQIVND (reference sequence). CDR3 sequence (DNA): TGTGCCAGTAGTATAGATTTCGGGACCTCTTACGAGCAGTACTTC. It translates to CASSIDFGTSYEQYF.

The chain uses TRBV11-3 and TRBJ1-5; D ambiguous. The CDR3 spans 13 residues. V was pared by 0 bases and J by 4 bases, with 4 bases between. The germline CDR1 and CDR2 sequences are SGHNT and YENEEA. CDR3 protein: CASSLEENQPQHF. The CDR3 bases are TGTGCCAGCAGCTTAGAAGAAAATCAGCCCCAGCATTTT.

CDR3 residues: CASSLVGLAVTGELFF. DNA of the CDR3: TGTGCCAGCAGCTTGGTGGGACTAGCAGTCACCGGGGAGCTGTTTTTT. This chain connects TRBV5-5 to TRBJ2-2; 9 nucleotides align to TRBD2. Germline loops: CDR1 SGHKS, CDR2 YYEKEE (reference sequence). J was trimmed by 4 bases and V by 0 bases; bases with no gene match: 4. This CDR3 is 16 amino acids long.

This clone was seen only once. The J gene is TRBJ2-5, the V gene TRBV9; perhaps TRBD2 as D (5 bases). From germline, CDR1 is SGDLS and CDR2 YYNGEE. The CDR3 extends over 14 amino acids. V lost 4 bases and J 1 base, leaving 11 bases between the germline ends. The CDR3 DNA follows: TGTGCCAGCAGCCCCGCAGCGGTCCAAGAGACCCAGTACTTC. It specifies CASSPAAVQETQYF.